Each of the 18 T cell receptor beta chains below was sequenced from the same sample in a study of T cell responses to AZD1222 COVID-19 vaccine (dated by TCRdb to the early 2020s). Library preparation employed the immunoSEQ multiplex PCR assay. TCRdb carries this immuneACCESS record with in-frame sequences only. Its versions omit some clonotypes, under half of them owing to an unresolved V gene in the studies checked, with the rest unexplained. This sample comprises 110,000 or so clones, approximately 86% of them detected only once. The ten largest make up 17% of the sample. This specimen's time point label, interpreted: about 28 days (+/-7) after the second vaccine dose. Sequencing used peripheral blood, obtained 28 days after the second AZD1222 dose. The receptor set was obtained from an adult who received the AZD1222 COVID-19 vaccine.

This clone was seen just once. The chain links TRBV7-9 to TRBJ1-4, with 8 bases that match TRBD1. Germline values: CDR1 SEHNR, CDR2 FQNEAQ (reference sequence). This CDR3 has 14 amino acids. Unmatched junction bases numbered 6, after V lost 8 bases and J lost 4 bases. The CDR3 region has the DNA TGTGCCAGCGCTAAAACAGGGGGTAATGAAAAACTGTTTTTT. It is translated as CASAKTGGNEKLFF.

The chain carries TRBV7-3 and TRBJ2-1; D remains unclear. V lost 5 bases and J lost 0, with 5 bases in between. CDR1 is SGHTA and CDR2 is FQGTGA in the germline V gene. CDR3 length: 13 amino acids. The CDR3 loop is CASSPRSYNEQFF. CDR3 DNA: TGTGCCAGCAGCCCCCGCTCCTACAATGAGCAGTTCTTC.

This clone has a handful of counts. V is TRBV4-3 and J is TRBJ2-7; D remains unclear. Germline assignment: CDR1 LGHNA and CDR2 YSLEER. The CDR3 spans 14 residues. Trimming removed 0 bases from V and 2 bases from J, with 8 bases in between. CDR3 sequence (DNA): TGCGCCAGCAGCCAAGATCGGAGCCCCTACGAGCAGTACTTC. Translated: CASSQDRSPYEQYF.

This clone was observed a single time. The chain recombines TRBV7-9 with TRBJ1-3; a weak D match, TRBD1 (5 bases). There are 17 residues in the CDR3. Trimming removed 5 bases from V and 8 bases from J, with 25 bases in between. The germline CDR1 and CDR2 sequences are SEHNR and FQNEAQ (reference sequence). The CDR3 loop reads CASSLGRQGFTGDTIYF. CDR3 nucleotide sequence: TGTGCCAGCAGCCTGGGGCGGCAGGGATTCACCGGTGACACCATATATTTT.

There are a few counts of this clone. This rearrangement joins TRBV12-3 or TRBV12-4 to TRBJ1-1; no reliable D call. The V end lost 0 bases, the J end lost 11 bases, and 13 bases lay between the germline ends. The CDR3 length is 13 residues. CDR3 region: CASSLASRGGAFF. The CDR3 coding sequence is TGTGCCAGCAGTTTAGCCAGTCGGGGAGGCGCTTTCTTT.

The chain combines TRBV27 with TRBJ2-7; the match to TRBD2 covers 10 bases. With 1 base clipped from V and 3 bases from J, the junction kept 3 bases outside the gene matches. Germline V CDR1 and CDR2: MNHEY, SMNVEV (reference sequence). This CDR3 has 15 residues. The CDR3, as DNA: TGTGCCAGCAGTTTATTGCTAGCGGGGGACTACGAGCAGTACTTC. This sequence encodes CASSLLLAGDYEQYF.

The gene calls are TRBV3-1 (or the pseudogene TRBV3-2) and TRBJ2-2, with D perhaps TRBD1 (6 bases). The CDR3 has 15 residues. Trimming cost V 4 bases and J 1 base, with 10 bases left between them. Per the germline V gene, CDR1 is LGHDT and CDR2 is YNNKEL (reference sequence). Here the CDR3 reads CASSRTEKNTGELFF. For the CDR3, the DNA is TGTGCCAGCAGCCGGACAGAGAAGAACACCGGGGAGCTGTTTTTT.

CDR3 sequence reads: CASSPGTSRDEQYF. As DNA, the CDR3 is TGTGCCAGCAGCCCCGGGACGTCGAGGGACGAGCAGTACTTC. The J gene is TRBJ2-7, the V gene TRBV28, with D tentatively TRBD1 or TRBD2 (5 bases each). CDR1 is MDHEN and CDR2 is SYDVKM in the germline V gene. V lost 6 bases, J lost 5 bases, and 17 bases lay in between. The CDR3 consists of 14 residues.

This sequence joins TRBV27 and TRBJ1-1; D call uncertain. Germline CDR1 is MNHEY and CDR2 is SMNVEV (reference sequence). The CDR3 loop spans 14 amino acids. Trimming removed 3 bases from V and 4 bases from J, with 12 bases in between. The CDR3 DNA is TGTGCCAGCAGTTTTATCGGCAGCCCCACTGAAGCTTTCTTT. Translating gives CASSFIGSPTEAFF.

This CDR3 reads CASSSGVYSGNTIYF. The CDR3 nucleotides are TGTGCCAGCAGTTCGGGGGTCTACTCTGGAAACACCATATATTTT. The V call is TRBV27, the J call TRBJ1-3, with D tentatively TRBD1 (5 bases). Trimming cost V 4 bases and J 0 bases, with 10 bases left between them. Germline V lookup: CDR1 MNHEY, CDR2 SMNVEV (reference sequence). The CDR3 sequence is 15 residues long.

The chain is built from TRBV9 and TRBJ1-1; 7 bases are shared with TRBD1. The CDR3 runs to 14 residues. Germline CDR1 and CDR2: SGDLS and YYNGEE. With 4 bases clipped from V and 4 bases from J, the junction kept 7 bases outside the gene matches. The CDR3: CASSPGTVGTEAFF. The CDR3 DNA sequence: TGTGCCAGCAGCCCAGGGACAGTCGGCACTGAAGCTTTCTTT.

The rearrangement joins TRBV21-1 to TRBJ2-5; the listed D gene, TRBD2, was not tested against the DNA. TRBV21-1 is listed as a pseudogene. The CDR3 totals 18 residues. This CDR3 reads CASSIKTGLAGQRETQYF. In DNA form, the CDR3 reads TGTGCCAGCAGCATAAAAACCGGACTAGCGGGGCAGAGGGAGACCCAGTACTTC.

This clone was detected a few times. The genes are TRBV29-1 and TRBJ1-1; D is perhaps TRBD1 (5 bases). The CDR3 is made up of 15 amino acids. The V gene lost 4 bases and the J gene lost 1 base, with 16 bases spanning the gap. Germline V lookup: CDR1 SQVTM, CDR2 ANQGSEA. The CDR3 DNA sequence: TGCAGCGTTGGCGGTATGCAGGGTTCGAACACTGAAGCTTTCTTT. Encoded protein: CSVGGMQGSNTEAFF.

The rearrangement uses TRBV9 and TRBJ2-3; tentatively, D is TRBD1 (5 bases). The CDR3 runs to 15 residues. Germline V gives CDR1 SGDLS, CDR2 YYNGEE. V dropped 0 bases and J dropped 0 bases, with 8 bases sitting between them. This CDR3 is CASSVETGSTDTQYF. In DNA form, the CDR3 reads TGTGCCAGCAGCGTAGAAACAGGAAGCACAGATACGCAGTATTTT. Drawing the rest from reference TRBV9 and TRBJ2-3, the complete variable domain is DSGVTQTPKHLITATGQRVTLRCSPRSGDLSVYWYQQSLDQGLQFLIQYYNGEERAKGNILERFSAQQFPDLHSELNLSSLELGDSALYFCASSVETGSTDTQYFGPGTRLTVL.

This chain connects TRBV7-2 to TRBJ2-5; TRBD1 is a possible D gene (5 bases). The germline V gene has CDR1 SGHTA and CDR2 FQGNSA. CDR3 length: 15 residues. V lost 1 base, J lost 4 bases, and 13 bases lay in between. In DNA form, the CDR3 reads TGTGCCAGCAGCTTAGGGGGCCCAGTGGGAGAGACCCAGTACTTC. This gives the protein CASSLGGPVGETQYF.

The chain combines TRBV9 with TRBJ1-1, with unresolved D. V was pared by 4 bases and J by 1 base, with 8 bases between. This CDR3 region has 13 residues. Looked up from germline, CDR1 is SGDLS and CDR2 is YYNGEE. Written as DNA, the CDR3 is TGTGCCAGCAGCATGACAAGGAACACTGAAGCTTTCTTT. Its protein product is CASSMTRNTEAFF.

The rearrangement uses TRBV4-1 and TRBJ2-1; 7 bases map to TRBD1. V gave up 0 bases and J gave up 8 bases; unmatched junction bases: 13. This CDR3 region has 17 residues. Germline assignment: CDR1 MGHRA and CDR2 YSYEKL. CDR3 in amino acids: CASSQDQGVMGVDEQFF. The CDR3 nucleotides are TGCGCCAGCAGCCAAGACCAGGGGGTAATGGGAGTGGATGAGCAGTTCTTC.

This chain joins TRBV5-6 and TRBJ1-1; 7 nucleotides line up with TRBD1. J was trimmed by 6 bases and V by 2 bases; bases with no gene match: 7. CDR1 SGHDT and CDR2 YYEEEE come from the germline V gene. The CDR3 totals 14 residues. The CDR3 DNA sequence: TGTGCCAGCAGCTTAGGACAGGCGGGAGCTGAAGCTTTCTTT. It yields the protein CASSLGQAGAEAFF. The entire variable domain, with the rest obtained from reference TRBV5-6 and TRBJ1-1, is as follows: DAGVTQSPTHLIKTRGQQVTLRCSPKSGHDTVSWYQQALGQGPQFIFQYYEEEERQRGNFPDRFSGHQFPNYSSELNVNALLLGDSALYLCASSLGQAGAEAFFGQGTRLTVV.